The sequence of this TCR beta chain was determined in a study of metastatic and nonmetastatic thyroid tumors. Study as a whole: From malignant and benign thyroid patients, repertoires in blood and in tumor or nodule tissue were compared. Study conclusions and caveats: Compared with benign nodules, malignant thyroid tumors were reported to have significantly higher TCR beta diversity in both blood and tumor.

TCRdb re-called the PCR reads via MiXCR. The profile shows over 30,000 clones, about 20% of them singletons. Treatment of any kind had been given to no patient before thyroid surgery. Looked up from germline, CDR1 is SEHNR and CDR2 is FQNEAQ (reference sequence). Trimming left V 4 bases short and J 2 bases short, with 12 bases between. CDR3 size: 15 residues. This clone was seen a single time. Antigen unknown. This sequence originates from a female donor with papillary thyroid cancer or a benign thyroid nodule (not recorded which). Some clones in this sample may be carry-over from other donors' samples. The sample was tumor tissue. The V and J genes are TRBV7-9 and TRBJ2-1, with D possibly being TRBD2 (5 bases). CDR3 in amino acids: CASSSSLDPYNEQFF. The CDR3 nucleotides read TGTGCCAGCAGCTCTAGCTTGGACCCCTACAATGAGCAGTTCTTC.